The 10 T cell receptor beta chains listed next were all sequenced from one sample in a study of human thymus T cells. TCRdb's copy holds only in-frame clones and misses some; the assay was immunoSEQ multiplex PCR. In the table there are fewer than 85,000 clones, roughly 94% of which are singletons. Obtained as resections during corrective heart surgery, the thymus tissue was then studied. The sequenced sample consisted of thymus tissue. These receptors all come from a girl under three years old with a congenital heart defect but otherwise immunologically healthy.

The CDR3 is CASSPPLHFSYEQYF. Here the CDR3 DNA reads TGTGCCAGCTCACCACCTCTCCACTTCTCCTACGAGCAGTACTTC. V gene TRBV18 combines with J gene TRBJ2-7; D unclear. The ends were cut back, 0 bases at V and 0 bases at J, with 9 bases in the middle. CDR1 and CDR2 from the germline V gene are KGHSH and LQKENI. The CDR3 runs to 15 residues.

J is TRBJ2-1 and V is TRBV9, with TRBD2 matching 14 bases. Germline V gene sequence: CDR1 SGDLS, CDR2 YYNGEE. Trimming removed 4 bases from V and 7 bases from J; junction bases left unmatched: 16. The CDR3 has 19 residues. The CDR3 reads CASSSPGTGGLAGANEQFF. The CDR3 DNA is TGTGCCAGCAGCTCTCCCGGGACAGGGGGACTAGCGGGAGCTAATGAGCAGTTCTTC.

This clone was recorded once. The chain carries TRBV9 and TRBJ1-1, with a possible D match to TRBD1 (5 bases). Trimming removed 3 bases from V and 1 base from J, with 19 bases in between. Germline V gives CDR1 SGDLS, CDR2 YYNGEE. The CDR3 contains 17 residues. CDR3 in amino acids: CASSADRLILKNTEAFF. The CDR3 DNA sequence: TGTGCCAGCAGCGCCGACAGACTCATACTGAAGAACACTGAAGCTTTCTTT.

V gene TRBV27 combines with J gene TRBJ2-1, with D possibly TRBD2 on 6 matching bases. CDR1 is MNHEY, CDR2 SMNVEV, per germline (reference sequence). V was shortened by 7 bases and J by 0 bases, with 25 bases between the two germline ends. CDR3 size: 19 residues. The CDR3 here is CASTPSWPSDESSYNEQFF. Here the CDR3 DNA reads TGTGCCAGCACTCCTTCCTGGCCTAGCGACGAAAGCTCCTACAATGAGCAGTTCTTC.

The CDR3 sequence: CASSPAPRGFRTNEKLFF. DNA of the CDR3: TGTGCCAGCAGCCCAGCGCCTAGGGGGTTTCGAACTAATGAAAAACTGTTTTTT. This rearrangement joins TRBV7-6 to TRBJ1-4; the D gene is possibly TRBD1 (6 bases). Trimming shortened V by 5 bases and J by 1 base, and 20 bases separated the two germline ends. CDR3 length equals 18 residues. Looked up from germline, CDR1 is SGHVS and CDR2 is FNYEAQ.

This chain links TRBV25-1 with TRBJ2-2, with D possibly being TRBD2 (6 bases). This CDR3 is 15 amino acids long. Germline assignment: CDR1 MGHDK and CDR2 SYGVNS. V was trimmed by 5 bases and J by 4 bases, leaving 14 bases between them. The DNA for the CDR3 is TGTGCCAGCAGTAAGGCTGGGGAGGCCACCGGGGAGCTGTTTTTT. Translating it yields CASSKAGEATGELFF.

The rearrangement joins TRBV7-6 to TRBJ2-2; TRBD2 agrees at 9 bases. This CDR3 contains 18 residues. CDR1 is SGHVS, CDR2 FNYEAQ, per germline. Trimming at V came to 1 base and at J to 3 bases, leaving 9 bases not matched to a gene. The CDR3 nucleotides are TGTGCCAGCAGCTTAGAAGATAGCGGGAGAGCGGACACCGGGGAGCTGTTTTTT. Protein product: CASSLEDSGRADTGELFF.

This clone was observed a handful of times. V gene TRBV6-5 combines with J gene TRBJ2-1, with 7 bases that match TRBD2. Unmatched junction bases numbered 3, after V lost 2 bases and J lost 2 bases. CDR1 and CDR2 from the germline V gene are MNHEY and SVGAGI. There are 15 residues in the CDR3. CDR3 amino acids: CASSYTAGPYNEQFF. The CDR3 DNA is TGTGCCAGCAGTTACACAGCGGGACCCTACAATGAGCAGTTCTTC.

This clone was counted a single time. The chain couples TRBV18 to TRBJ2-1; TRBD2 agrees at 9 bases. Trimming removed 4 bases from V and 4 bases from J; junction bases left unmatched: 5. The CDR3 is 15 amino acids. Germline CDR1 KGHSH, CDR2 LQKENI. The chain's CDR3 is CASSHRLAVYNEQFF. DNA of the CDR3: TGTGCCAGCTCACATAGACTAGCGGTTTACAATGAGCAGTTCTTC.

This chain uses TRBV11-3 with TRBJ2-7, with D perhaps TRBD2 (5 bases). V was pared by 5 bases and J by 5 bases, with 13 bases between. The CDR3 covers 13 residues. Germline CDR1 is SGHNT and CDR2 is YENEEA. CDR3 coding DNA: TGTGCCAGCAGCGTCACGGGGATTGACGAGCAGTACTTC. It is translated as CASSVTGIDEQYF.